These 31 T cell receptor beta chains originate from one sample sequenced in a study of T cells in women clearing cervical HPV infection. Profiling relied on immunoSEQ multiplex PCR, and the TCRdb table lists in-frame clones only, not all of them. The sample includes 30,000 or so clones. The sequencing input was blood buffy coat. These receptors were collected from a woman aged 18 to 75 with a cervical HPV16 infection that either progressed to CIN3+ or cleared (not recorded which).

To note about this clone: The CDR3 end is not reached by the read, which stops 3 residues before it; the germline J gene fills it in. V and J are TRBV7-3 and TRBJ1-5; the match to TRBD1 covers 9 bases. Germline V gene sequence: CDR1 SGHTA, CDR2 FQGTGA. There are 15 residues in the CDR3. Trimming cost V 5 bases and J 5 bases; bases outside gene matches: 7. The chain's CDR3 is CASSLTGGWDQPQHF. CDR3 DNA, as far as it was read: TGTGCCAGCAGCCTGACAGGGGGATGGGATCAGCCC. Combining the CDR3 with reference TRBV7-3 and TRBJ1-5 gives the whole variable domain GAGVSQTPSNKVTEKGKYVELRCDPISGHTALYWYRQSLGQGPEFLIYFQGTGAADDSGLPNDRFFAVRPEGSVSTLKIQRTERGDSAVYLCASSLTGGWDQPQHFGDGTRLSIL.

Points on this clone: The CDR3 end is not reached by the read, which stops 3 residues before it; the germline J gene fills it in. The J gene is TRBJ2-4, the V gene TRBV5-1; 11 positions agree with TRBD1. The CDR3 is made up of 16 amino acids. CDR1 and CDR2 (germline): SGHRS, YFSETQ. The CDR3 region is CASSLEGQGARSGQYF. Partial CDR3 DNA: TGCGCCAGCAGCTTGGAAGGACAGGGGGCAAGGTCCGGT.

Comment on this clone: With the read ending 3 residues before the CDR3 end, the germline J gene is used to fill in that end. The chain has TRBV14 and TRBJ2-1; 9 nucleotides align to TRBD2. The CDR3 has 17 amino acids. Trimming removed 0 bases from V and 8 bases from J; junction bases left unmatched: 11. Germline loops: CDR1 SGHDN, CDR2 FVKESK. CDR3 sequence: CASSQDSAGGMRDEQFF. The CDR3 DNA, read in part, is TGTGCCAGCAGCCAAGATTCAGCGGGAGGAATGCGCGATGAG.

The CDR3 protein is CASSLEAGEADTQYF. The CDR3 bases that were read are TGTGCCAGCAGCTTAGAGGCGGGAGAGGCAGATACG. This chain uses TRBV7-7 with TRBJ2-3; 7 positions agree with TRBD2. Read data end 3 residues before the CDR3 end; the end is taken from the germline J gene. The CDR3 is 15 residues long. Germline values: CDR1 SSHAT, CDR2 FNYEAQ (reference sequence). Losses at the gene ends were 1 base for V and 4 bases for J; bases not matched to a gene: 5.

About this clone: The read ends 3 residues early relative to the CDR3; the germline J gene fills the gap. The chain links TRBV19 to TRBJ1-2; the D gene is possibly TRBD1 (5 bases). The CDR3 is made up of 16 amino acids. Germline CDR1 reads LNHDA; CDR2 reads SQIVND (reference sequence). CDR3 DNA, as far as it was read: TGTGCCAGTAGTGCGAGACTAGCGGGGGTATACAATGAC. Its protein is CASSARLAGVYND. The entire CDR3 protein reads CASSARLAGVYNDYTF. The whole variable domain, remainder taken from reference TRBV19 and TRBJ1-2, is DGGITQSPKYLFRKEGQNVTLSCEQNLNHDAMYWYRQDPGQGLRLIYYSQIVNDFQKGDIAEGYSVSREKKESFPLTVTSAQKNPTAFYLCASSARLAGVYNDYTFGSGTRLTVV.

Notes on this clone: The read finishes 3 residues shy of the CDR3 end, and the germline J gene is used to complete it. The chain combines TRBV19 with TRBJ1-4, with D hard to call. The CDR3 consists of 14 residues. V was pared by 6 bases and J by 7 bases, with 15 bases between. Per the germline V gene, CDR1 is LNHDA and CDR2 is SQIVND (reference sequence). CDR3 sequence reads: CASRITREGEKLFF. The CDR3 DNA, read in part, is TGTGCCAGTAGGATTACCCGAGAAGGTGAAAAA.

The CDR3: CASSFGRGGIYEQYF. The sequenced CDR3 bases are TGTGCCAGCAGTTTTGGGCGGGGGGGCATCTACGAG. This chain joins TRBV27 and TRBJ2-7, with 9 bases that match TRBD2. The read is 3 residues too short to cover the CDR3 end, so that end is filled in from the germline J gene. The germline CDR1 and CDR2 sequences are MNHEY and SMNVEV (reference sequence). This CDR3 spans 15 amino acids. V gave up 3 bases and J gave up 3 bases; unmatched junction bases: 6.

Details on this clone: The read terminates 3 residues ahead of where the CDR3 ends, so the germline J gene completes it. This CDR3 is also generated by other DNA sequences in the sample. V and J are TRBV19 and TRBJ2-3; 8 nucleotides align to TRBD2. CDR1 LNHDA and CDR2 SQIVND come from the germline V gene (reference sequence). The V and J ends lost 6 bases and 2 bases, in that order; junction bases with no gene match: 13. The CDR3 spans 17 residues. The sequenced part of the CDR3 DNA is TGTGCCAGTAGAGGGACCAGCGGGGGTACCCCCACAGATACG. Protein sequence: CASRGTSGGTPTDT. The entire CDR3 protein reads CASRGTSGGTPTDTQYF.

The sequenced part of the CDR3 DNA is TGCGCCAGCAGCTCCTCAGCTGGAGGGGGCAATGACTATGGC. It yields the protein CASSSSAGGGNDYG. The full CDR3 protein reads CASSSSAGGGNDYGYTF. The chain has TRBV5-1 and TRBJ1-2; 7 bases line up with TRBD1. With the read ending 3 residues before the CDR3 end, the germline J gene is used to fill in that end. V trimming: 3 bases; J trimming: 3 bases; junction bases outside the gene matches: 14. The germline V gene has CDR1 SGHRS and CDR2 YFSETQ. This CDR3 has 17 amino acids.

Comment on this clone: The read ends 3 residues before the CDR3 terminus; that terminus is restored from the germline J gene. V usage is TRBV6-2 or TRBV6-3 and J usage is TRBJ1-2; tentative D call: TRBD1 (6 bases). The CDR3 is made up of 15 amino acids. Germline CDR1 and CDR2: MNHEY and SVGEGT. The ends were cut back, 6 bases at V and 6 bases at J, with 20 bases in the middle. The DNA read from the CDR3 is TGTGCCAGCAGGGGCCGGACAGACGGCGAGGATGGC. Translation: CASRGRTDGEDG. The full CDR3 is CASRGRTDGEDGYTF.

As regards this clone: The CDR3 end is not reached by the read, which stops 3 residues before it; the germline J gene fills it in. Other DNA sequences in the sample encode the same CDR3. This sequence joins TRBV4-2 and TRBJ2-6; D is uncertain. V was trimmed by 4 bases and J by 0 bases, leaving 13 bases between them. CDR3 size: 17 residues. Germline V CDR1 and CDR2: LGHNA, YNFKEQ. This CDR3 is CASSPWAPASGANVLTF. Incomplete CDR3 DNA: TGTGCCAGCAGCCCGTGGGCCCCCGCCTCTGGGGCCAACGTC.

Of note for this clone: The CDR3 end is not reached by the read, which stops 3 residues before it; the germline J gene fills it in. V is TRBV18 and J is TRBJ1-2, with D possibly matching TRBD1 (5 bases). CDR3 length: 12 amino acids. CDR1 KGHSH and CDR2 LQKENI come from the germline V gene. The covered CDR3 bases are TGTGCCAGCTCCGCCGACAGTGGGGGC. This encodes CASSADSGG. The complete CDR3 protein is CASSADSGGYTF. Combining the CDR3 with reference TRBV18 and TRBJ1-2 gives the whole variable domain NAGVMQNPRHLVRRRGQEARLRCSPMKGHSHVYWYRQLPEEGLKFMVYLQKENIIDESGMPKERFSAEFPKEGPSILRIQQVVRGDSAAYFCASSADSGGYTFGSGTRLTVV.

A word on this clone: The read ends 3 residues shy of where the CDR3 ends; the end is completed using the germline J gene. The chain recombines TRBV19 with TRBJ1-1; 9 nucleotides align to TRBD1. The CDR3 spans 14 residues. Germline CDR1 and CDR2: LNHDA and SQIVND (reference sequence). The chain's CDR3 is CASSALLGQGDAFF. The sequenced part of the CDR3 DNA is TGTGCCAGTAGTGCCTTATTGGGACAGGGAGAC.

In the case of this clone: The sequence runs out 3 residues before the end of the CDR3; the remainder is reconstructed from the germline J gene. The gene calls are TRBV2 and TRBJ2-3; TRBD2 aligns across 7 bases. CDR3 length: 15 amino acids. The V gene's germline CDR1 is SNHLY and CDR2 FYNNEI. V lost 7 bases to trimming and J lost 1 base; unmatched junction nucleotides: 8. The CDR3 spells CASIESGIRTDTQYF. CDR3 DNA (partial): TGTGCCAGCATAGAAAGCGGGATCCGCACAGATACG.

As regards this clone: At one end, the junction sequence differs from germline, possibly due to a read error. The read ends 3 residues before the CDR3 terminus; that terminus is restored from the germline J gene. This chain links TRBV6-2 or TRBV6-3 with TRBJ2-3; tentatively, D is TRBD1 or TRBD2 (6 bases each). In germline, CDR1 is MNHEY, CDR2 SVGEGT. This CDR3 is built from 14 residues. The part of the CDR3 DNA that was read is TGTGCCAGCAGTAACTCGGGGGCCGAAGATACG. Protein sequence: CASSNSGAEDT. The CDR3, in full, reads CASSNSGAEDTQYF.

The covered CDR3 bases are TGTGCCAGCAGTCGGACAGGGGTAAACAATCAGCCG. Its protein product is CASSRTGVNNQP. The entire CDR3 protein is CASSRTGVNNQPQYF. The chain employs TRBV6-2 or TRBV6-3 and TRBJ2-3; 9 positions match TRBD1. The read ends 3 residues before the CDR3 terminus; that terminus is restored from the germline J gene. Germline CDR1 is MNHEY and CDR2 is SVGEGT. The CDR3 contains 15 residues.

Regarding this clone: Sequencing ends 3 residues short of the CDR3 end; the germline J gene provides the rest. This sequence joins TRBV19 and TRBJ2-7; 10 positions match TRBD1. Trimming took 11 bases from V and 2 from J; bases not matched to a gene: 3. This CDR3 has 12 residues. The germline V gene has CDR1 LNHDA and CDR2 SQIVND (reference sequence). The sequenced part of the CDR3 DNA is TGTGCCTGCGGGACAGGGGCCTACGAG. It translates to CACGTGAYE. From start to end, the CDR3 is CACGTGAYEQYF.

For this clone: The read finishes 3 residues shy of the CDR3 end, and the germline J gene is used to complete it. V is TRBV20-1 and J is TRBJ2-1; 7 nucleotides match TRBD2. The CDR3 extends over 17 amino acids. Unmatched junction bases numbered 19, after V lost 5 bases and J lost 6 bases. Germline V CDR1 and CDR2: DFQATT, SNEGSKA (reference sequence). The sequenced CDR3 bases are TGCAGTGCTGTAGACGGTCGAATAGGACTAGTTTTCAATGAG. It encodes CSAVDGRIGLVFNE. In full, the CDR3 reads CSAVDGRIGLVFNEQFF.

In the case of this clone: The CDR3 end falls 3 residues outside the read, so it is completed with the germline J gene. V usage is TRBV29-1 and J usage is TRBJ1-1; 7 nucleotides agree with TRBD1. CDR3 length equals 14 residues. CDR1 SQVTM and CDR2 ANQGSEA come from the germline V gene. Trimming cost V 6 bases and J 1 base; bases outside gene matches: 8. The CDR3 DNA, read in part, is TGCAGCGTCCAGAACAGGGGAGGGAACACTGAA. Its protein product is CSVQNRGGNTE. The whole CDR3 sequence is CSVQNRGGNTEAFF.

The CDR3 bases that were read are TGTGCCAGCAGCATACAGGGACCGAGCTCCTACAATGAG. Residues: CASSIQGPSSYNE. The full CDR3 protein is CASSIQGPSSYNEQFF. The V call is TRBV2, the J call TRBJ2-1; weak D call: TRBD1 (6 bases). Read coverage stops 3 residues before the CDR3 terminus; the germline J gene supplies the remainder. Per the germline V gene, CDR1 is SNHLY and CDR2 is FYNNEI. V dropped 6 bases and J dropped 0 bases, with 15 bases sitting between them. The CDR3 contains 16 residues.

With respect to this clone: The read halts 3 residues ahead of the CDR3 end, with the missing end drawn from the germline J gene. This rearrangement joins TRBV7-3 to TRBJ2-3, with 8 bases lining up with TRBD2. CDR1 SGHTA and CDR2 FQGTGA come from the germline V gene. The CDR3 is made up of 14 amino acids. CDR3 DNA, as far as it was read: TGTGCCAGCAGCTTAGCGGGAGGTGGAGAGACG. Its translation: CASSLAGGGET. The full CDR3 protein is CASSLAGGGETQYF.

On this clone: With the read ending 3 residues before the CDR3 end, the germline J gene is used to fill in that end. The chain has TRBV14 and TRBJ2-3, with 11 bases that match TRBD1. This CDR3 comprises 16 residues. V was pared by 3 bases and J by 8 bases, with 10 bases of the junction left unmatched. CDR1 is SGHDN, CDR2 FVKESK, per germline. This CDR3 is CASSQGQGGAEATQYF. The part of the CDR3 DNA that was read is TGTGCCAGCAGCCAGGGACAGGGGGGCGCAGAAGCTACG. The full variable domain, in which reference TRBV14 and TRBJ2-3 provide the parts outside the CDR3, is EAGVTQFPSHSVIEKGQTVTLRCDPISGHDNLYWYRRVMGKEIKFLLHFVKESKQDESGMPNNRFLAERTGGTYSTLKVQPAELEDSGVYFCASSQGQGGAEATQYFGPGTRLTVL.

The CDR3 DNA, read in part, is TGCAGTGCTTCGACAGGGGGGAGTGAAAAA. This codes for CSASTGGSEK. The complete CDR3 reads CSASTGGSEKLFF. The chain recombines TRBV20-1 with TRBJ1-4, with 9 bases aligning to TRBD1. The CDR3 end is not reached by the read, which stops 3 residues before it; the germline J gene fills it in. Germline lookup yields CDR1 DFQATT and CDR2 SNEGSKA (reference sequence). The CDR3 extends over 13 amino acids. V was pared by 5 bases and J by 7 bases, with 5 bases of the junction left unmatched.

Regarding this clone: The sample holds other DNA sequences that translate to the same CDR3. The CDR3 region is CASSPTSGRTYEQYF. CDR3 DNA, as far as it was read: TGTGCCAGCAGTCCGACTAGCGGGAGGACCTACGAG. V gene TRBV12-3 or TRBV12-4 combines with J gene TRBJ2-7; 13 bases are a match to TRBD2. The read ends 3 residues before the CDR3 terminus; that terminus is restored from the germline J gene. There are 15 residues in the CDR3. Germline trimming cut 5 bases from V and 2 bases from J; bases unmatched to any gene: 3.

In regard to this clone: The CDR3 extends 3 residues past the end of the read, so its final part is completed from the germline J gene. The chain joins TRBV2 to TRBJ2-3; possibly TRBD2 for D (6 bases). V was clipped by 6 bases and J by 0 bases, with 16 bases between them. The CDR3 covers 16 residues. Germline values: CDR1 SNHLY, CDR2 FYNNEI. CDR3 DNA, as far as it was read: TGTGCCAGCAGGCCAGGACTATCCGCTAGCACAGATACG. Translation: CASRPGLSASTDT. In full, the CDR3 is CASRPGLSASTDTQYF.

This CDR3 reads CASSYSTGVQPQYF. CDR3 DNA, as far as it was read: TGTGCCAGCAGTTACTCGACCGGGGTCCAGCCG. The chain is built from TRBV6-2 or TRBV6-3 and TRBJ2-3; a weak D match, TRBD2 (5 bases). The sequence runs out 3 residues before the end of the CDR3; the remainder is reconstructed from the germline J gene. Per germline, CDR1 MNHEY and CDR2 SVGEGT. The CDR3 is 14 residues long.

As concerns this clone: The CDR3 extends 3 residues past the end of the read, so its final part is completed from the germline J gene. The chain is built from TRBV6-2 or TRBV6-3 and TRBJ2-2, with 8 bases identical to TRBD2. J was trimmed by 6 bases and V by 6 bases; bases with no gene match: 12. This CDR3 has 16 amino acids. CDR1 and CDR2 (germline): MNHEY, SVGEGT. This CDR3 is CASSDGSSGGAGELFF. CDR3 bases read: TGTGCCAGCAGCGATGGTAGCTCGGGGGGGGCCGGGGAG.

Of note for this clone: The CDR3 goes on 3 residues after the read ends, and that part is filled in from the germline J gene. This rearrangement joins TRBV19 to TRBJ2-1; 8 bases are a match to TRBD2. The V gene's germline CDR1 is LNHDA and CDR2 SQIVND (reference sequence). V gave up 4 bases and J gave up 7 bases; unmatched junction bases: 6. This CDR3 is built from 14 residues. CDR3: CASSSRAGGNEQFF. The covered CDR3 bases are TGTGCCAGTAGTAGTAGGGCGGGAGGTAATGAG.

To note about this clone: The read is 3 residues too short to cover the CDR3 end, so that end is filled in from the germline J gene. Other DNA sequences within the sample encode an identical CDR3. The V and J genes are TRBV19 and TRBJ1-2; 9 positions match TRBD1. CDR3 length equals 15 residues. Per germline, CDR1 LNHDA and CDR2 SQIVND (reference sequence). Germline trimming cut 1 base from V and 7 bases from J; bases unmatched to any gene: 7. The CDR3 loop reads CASSIGRDRDRGYTF. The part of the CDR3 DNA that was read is TGTGCCAGTAGTATAGGTAGGGACAGGGATCGTGGC.

The CDR3 DNA, read in part, is TGTGCCAGCAGCTTGGCCCCTGGCAAAGGAAACACC. Translated: CASSLAPGKGNT. The CDR3 reads in full as CASSLAPGKGNTIYF. V is TRBV5-5 and J is TRBJ1-3; unclear D gene. The read ends 3 residues shy of where the CDR3 ends; the end is completed using the germline J gene. Germline-derived CDR1 and CDR2 are SGHKS and YYEKEE (reference sequence). This CDR3 is 15 amino acids long. Deletions cut 0 bases from V and 4 bases from J, with 11 bases between.

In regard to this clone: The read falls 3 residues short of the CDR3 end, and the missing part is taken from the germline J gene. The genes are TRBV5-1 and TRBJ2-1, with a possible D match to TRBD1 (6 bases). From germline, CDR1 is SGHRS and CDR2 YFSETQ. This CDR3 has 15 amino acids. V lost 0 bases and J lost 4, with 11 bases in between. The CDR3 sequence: CASSLGTVGYNEQFF. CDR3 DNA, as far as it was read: TGCGCCAGCAGCTTGGGGACAGTCGGATACAATGAG. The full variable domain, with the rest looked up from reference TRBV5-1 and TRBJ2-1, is KAGVTQTPRYLIKTRGQQVTLSCSPISGHRSVSWYQQTPGQGLQFLFEYFSETQRNKGNFPGRFSGRQFSNSRSEMNVSTLELGDSALYLCASSLGTVGYNEQFFGPGTRLTVL.